Below, 7 T cell receptor beta chains from the same sample are listed, as sequenced in a study of T-cell memory formation after mild COVID-19. Each CDR3 protein gets one entry after TCRdb re-called the 5' RACE reads with MiXCR. Of about 190,000 distinct CDR3 sequences listed, around 20% are singletons. What was sequenced was PBMCs or a T cell subset sorted from them (not recorded which). These receptors all stem from an adult woman who had mild COVID-19 (a few samples of this study predate the infection). Cell type and time point are not known.

This clonotype was counted a few times. The chain joins TRBV11-2 to TRBJ2-3; 12 bases are a match to TRBD2. The CDR3 spans 17 residues. Looked up from germline, CDR1 is SGHAT and CDR2 is FQNNGV. Unmatched junction bases numbered 13, after V lost 3 bases and J lost 9 bases. The CDR3 loop is CASSFGGGLAGLRTQYF. CDR3 DNA: TGTGCCAGCAGCTTCGGGGGAGGACTAGCGGGGTTAAGGACGCAGTATTTT.

This clonotype was seen only a few times. The J gene is TRBJ1-6, the V gene TRBV7-9; no clear D. This CDR3 is 12 amino acids long. Deletions cut 1 base from V and 5 bases from J, with 0 bases between. CDR1 SEHNR and CDR2 FQNEAQ come from the germline V gene (reference sequence). Here the CDR3 reads CASSLDNSPLHF. The CDR3 DNA reads TGTGCCAGCAGCTTAGATAATTCACCCCTCCACTTT.

This chain links TRBV6-1 with TRBJ1-1; D is undetermined. Deletions cut 8 bases from V and 1 base from J, with 8 bases between. Germline V lookup: CDR1 MNHNS, CDR2 SASEGT. The CDR3 consists of 12 residues. The CDR3 here is CASLRGNTEAFF. For the CDR3, the DNA is TGTGCCAGCCTACGGGGGAACACTGAAGCTTTCTTT.

This clonotype has only a few counts. The gene calls are TRBV15 and TRBJ2-1; 9 bases fit TRBD1. The CDR3 length is 15 residues. V dropped 4 bases and J dropped 9; count of bases not matched to a gene: 10. Per the germline V gene, CDR1 is LNHNV and CDR2 is YYDKDF (reference sequence). As DNA, the CDR3 is TGTGCCACCAGCACGGGGGACAGGGAGCGTAGTGAGCAGTTCTTC. This gives the protein CATSTGDRERSEQFF. Full variable domain (missing parts from reference TRBV15 and TRBJ2-1): DAMVIQNPRYQVTQFGKPVTLSCSQTLNHNVMYWYQQKSSQAPKLLFHYYDKDFNNEADTPDNFQSRRPNTSFCFLDIRSPGLGDTAMYLCATSTGDRERSEQFFGPGTRLTVL.

The rearrangement uses TRBV6-6 and TRBJ2-6; D unclear. The CDR3 totals 16 residues. V was clipped by 3 bases and J by 0 bases, with 9 bases between them. Germline-derived CDR1 and CDR2 are MNHNY and SVGAGI (reference sequence). For the CDR3, the DNA is TGTGCCAGCAGTTATCTAACGGCCTCTGGGGCCAACGTCCTGACTTTC. Protein: CASSYLTASGANVLTF.

This clonotype turned up a few times. The rearrangement links TRBV7-2 to TRBJ1-4; TRBD1 aligns across 10 bases. Germline trimming cut 5 bases from V and 3 bases from J; bases unmatched to any gene: 9. The V gene's germline CDR1 is SGHTA and CDR2 FQGNSA. This CDR3 comprises 17 residues. This CDR3 is CASSRRGQGPANEKLFF. The DNA of the CDR3 is TGTGCCAGCAGCCGTCGGGGACAGGGGCCCGCTAATGAAAAACTGTTTTTT.

The sample holds many counts of this clonotype. The chain combines TRBV4-3 with TRBJ2-3; D tentatively reads TRBD1 or TRBD2 (6 bases each). The germline V gene encodes CDR1 LGHNA and CDR2 YSLEER. The CDR3 spans 16 residues. The ends were cut back, 0 bases at V and 11 bases at J, with 21 bases in the middle. CDR3 residues: CASSQDGGRGGTRQYF. CDR3 bases: TGCGCCAGCAGCCAAGACGGTGGTAGAGGGGGGACGCGGCAGTATTTT.